This TCR beta chain was recorded in a study of T cells expressing NK-cell markers. The study, taken as a whole, reports: Dominance of the CD3+CD56-NKG2C+ fraction by these clonotypes also held in a few donors.

TCRdb processed the 5' RACE reads again and assigns one entry to each CDR3 protein, with no DNA. With 150,000 to 180,000 distinct CDR3 sequences in the sample, the ten largest clones hold 37%. The CDR3 runs to 15 residues. Germline lookup yields CDR1 MDHEN and CDR2 SYDVKM. Regarding this clonotype: What it binds is unknown.

The chain uses TRBV28 and TRBJ2-1; the TCRdb call, TRBD1, lacks DNA for checking. Material: blood T cells: a sorted CD56 or NKG2C T cell subset, CD4+ or CD8+ T cells, or bulk PBMC T cells (not recorded which). The clonotype was recovered from a woman in her forties or fifties in good health. CDR3 sequence reads: CASSLDARGGNEQFF.